Presented here are 3 T cell receptor beta chains from one specimen sequenced in a study of blood T cell repertoires in COVID-19. This table comes from immunoSEQ multiplex PCR, and its TCRdb copy is limited to in-frame clones, with some not included. This table holds over 70,000 clones, approximately 88% found once. The material sequenced was peripheral blood. The receptor source for this set is a man at least 80 years old with acute or convalescent COVID-19.

The chain couples TRBV4-1 to TRBJ1-1, with 11 positions matching TRBD1. The CDR3 is 17 residues long. V lost 4 bases to trimming and J lost 0 bases; unmatched junction nucleotides: 7. Germline V lookup: CDR1 MGHRA, CDR2 YSYEKL. The CDR3 here is CASSPVPGQGVNTEAFF. CDR3 coding DNA: TGCGCCAGCAGCCCAGTCCCGGGACAGGGGGTGAACACTGAAGCTTTCTTT.

The CDR3 DNA reads TGTGCCAGCTCACCACCCACTCCGAACACTGAAGCTTTCTTT. It is translated as CASSPPTPNTEAFF. J is TRBJ1-1 and V is TRBV18; D not resolved. V was clipped by 0 bases and J by 1 base, with 6 bases between them. The CDR3 contains 14 residues. Germline V gene data show CDR1 as KGHSH and CDR2 as LQKENI.

This chain connects TRBV6-5 to TRBJ2-7, with a tentative D call TRBD2 (5 bases). In germline, CDR1 is MNHEY, CDR2 SVGAGI. This CDR3 spans 13 amino acids. V lost 5 bases and J lost 7, with 15 bases in between. This CDR3 is CASSTSAPGEQYF. The CDR3 bases are TGTGCCAGCAGTACCTCCGCCCCGGGGGAGCAGTACTTC.